Each of the 16 T cell receptor beta chains below was sequenced from the same sample in a study of spatial heterogeneity in lung cancer. Study-level results: Counts of expanded alpha and beta TCRs within tumors tracked the tumor nonsynonymous mutation count.

As to time point: sample taken at primary tumor resection. The antigens for these receptors are not known. MiXCR, run by TCRdb on the 5' RACE reads, gives a single entry per CDR3 protein. The repertoire holds around 9,800 distinct CDR3 sequences, approximately 8.7% seen once, with roughly 22% in the top ten. The specimen comprised lung tumor tissue, sampled at surgery. These receptors were taken from a female donor with early-stage non-small cell lung cancer.

This clonotype was seen at least ten times. The chain is built from TRBV6-1 and TRBJ1-4, with D unclear. CDR3 length: 13 amino acids. V was shortened by 4 bases and J by 4 bases, with 7 bases between the two germline ends. Germline CDR1 MNHNS, CDR2 SASEGT. The CDR3 here is CASSVSINEKLFF. CDR3 DNA sequence: TGTGCCAGCAGTGTTTCCATTAATGAAAAACTGTTTTTT.

This clonotype occurred a few times. This chain links TRBV7-6 with TRBJ2-3; D gene ambiguous. Germline V gene data show CDR1 as SGHVS and CDR2 as FNYEAQ. The CDR3 is 14 residues long. The V gene lost 1 base and the J gene lost 3 bases, with 8 bases spanning the gap. CDR3 protein: CASSLGGLTDTQYF. DNA for the CDR3: TGTGCCAGCAGCTTAGGGGGTTTAACAGATACGCAGTATTTT.

This clonotype qualifies as medium-sized (0.01 to 0.1%). The V and J genes are TRBV3-1 and TRBJ2-7, with 10 positions matching TRBD2. The germline CDR1 and CDR2 sequences are LGHDT and YNNKEL (reference sequence). Trimming at V came to 1 base and at J to 2 bases, leaving 8 bases not matched to a gene. The CDR3 extends over 17 amino acids. The DNA of the CDR3 is TGTGCCAGCAGCCAAGGGTTGGTAGCGGGGGGTACCTACGAGCAGTACTTC. It codes for CASSQGLVAGGTYEQYF.

The sample holds a few counts of this clonotype. The chain is built from TRBV6-2 or TRBV6-3 and TRBJ2-7; the D call may be TRBD1 or TRBD2 (5 bases each). V lost 7 bases and J 4 bases, leaving 14 bases between the germline ends. Germline values: CDR1 MNHEY, CDR2 SVGEGT. This CDR3 is 13 amino acids long. In DNA form, the CDR3 reads TGTGCCAGCACCCCCCCCAGGGAGTACGAGCAGTACTTC. Amino acid sequence: CASTPPREYEQYF.

The CDR3 DNA follows: TGTGCCAGCAGCCCCGGACTAACGACTCCCACAGATACGCAGTATTTT. It codes for CASSPGLTTPTDTQYF. This chain joins TRBV3-1 and TRBJ2-3; the D gene is possibly TRBD2 (6 bases). CDR1 is LGHDT and CDR2 is YNNKEL in the germline V gene (reference sequence). The CDR3 extends over 16 amino acids. The V end was cut by 4 bases, the J end by 2 bases, with 16 bases between.

The sample holds many counts of this clonotype. J is TRBJ2-2 and V is TRBV12-3 or TRBV12-4; D unclear. The V gene lost 6 bases and the J gene lost 5 bases, with 10 bases spanning the gap. There are 13 residues in the CDR3. The CDR3 region is CASRNGPTGELFF. The CDR3 DNA is TGTGCCAGCAGAAATGGGCCGACCGGGGAGCTGTTTTTT.

This clonotype was seen many times. The gene calls are TRBV6-5 and TRBJ1-1, with D uncertain. In germline, CDR1 is MNHEY, CDR2 SVGAGI. V lost 2 bases and J lost 0, with 7 bases in between. The CDR3 sequence is 14 residues long. CDR3 in DNA: TGTGCCAGCAGTTACGGCCGGTTGAACACTGAAGCTTTCTTT. Protein product: CASSYGRLNTEAFF.

This clonotype has ten or more counts. The J gene is TRBJ2-5, the V gene TRBV29-1; D is possibly TRBD2 (6 bases). This CDR3 comprises 12 residues. The germline V gene encodes CDR1 SQVTM and CDR2 ANQGSEA. V lost 4 bases to trimming and J lost 1 base, with 7 bases between them. CDR3 in amino acids: CSVARGQETQYF. DNA for the CDR3: TGCAGCGTTGCGCGGGGCCAAGAGACCCAGTACTTC.

This clonotype turned up a few times. The gene calls are TRBV7-6 and TRBJ2-7, with TRBD2 as a possible D gene (6 bases). CDR1 and CDR2 (germline): SGHVS, FNYEAQ. Trimming stripped 3 bases from V and 2 bases from J, with 11 bases between. The length of the CDR3 is 14 residues. The DNA of the CDR3 is TGTGCCAGCAGCTTGGCCGGGGGAACCTACGAGCAGTACTTC. It specifies CASSLAGGTYEQYF.

By sample fraction, this clonotype is medium-sized (0.01 to 0.1%). This sequence joins TRBV9 and TRBJ2-7; D might be TRBD1 (5 bases). The CDR3 sequence is 15 residues long. Germline CDR1 and CDR2: SGDLS and YYNGEE. The V gene lost 2 bases and the J gene lost 3 bases, with 15 bases spanning the gap. CDR3 nucleotide sequence: TGTGCCAGCAGCGTCGGACATCTTGGGGACTACGAGCAGTACTTC. Translated: CASSVGHLGDYEQYF.

The sample holds a few counts of this clonotype. This sequence joins TRBV20-1 and TRBJ1-2; possibly TRBD1 for D (6 bases). Germline V gene lookup returns CDR1 DFQATT and CDR2 SNEGSKA (reference sequence). This CDR3 is built from 14 residues. Trimming pared 1 base from V and 8 bases from J, leaving 17 bases between. CDR3 sequence reads: CSARVTGYRSGYTF. The CDR3 coding sequence is TGCAGTGCTAGAGTTACAGGGTATAGATCCGGCTACACCTTC.

The chain recombines TRBV2 with TRBJ2-1; the match to TRBD1 covers 7 bases. V was clipped by 1 base and J by 16 bases; unmatched bases: 10. This CDR3 spans 13 amino acids. CDR1 and CDR2 (germline): SNHLY, FYNNEI. CDR3 coding DNA: TGTGCCAGCAGTGAAGAAGTGACAGGGTGGAGTTTCTTC. Protein sequence: CASSEEVTGWSFF.

This clonotype is medium-sized by share. The J gene is TRBJ2-4, the V gene TRBV5-6, with D hard to call. This CDR3 comprises 14 residues. Trimming cost V 0 bases and J 0 bases, with 4 bases left between them. Germline V gene lookup returns CDR1 SGHDT and CDR2 YYEEEE. CDR3 residues: CASSLGKAKNIQYF. The CDR3 DNA reads TGTGCCAGCAGCTTGGGCAAAGCCAAAAACATTCAGTACTTC.

This clonotype was recorded many times. This sequence joins TRBV11-2 and TRBJ2-1; 8 nucleotides agree with TRBD2. V was pared by 2 bases and J by 2 bases, with 2 bases of the junction left unmatched. CDR3 length: 15 amino acids. Germline-derived CDR1 and CDR2 are SGHAT and FQNNGV. CDR3 sequence: CASSLPGLAYNEQFF. CDR3 sequence (DNA): TGTGCCAGCAGCTTACCGGGACTAGCCTACAATGAGCAGTTCTTC.

This clonotype is medium-sized. This rearrangement joins TRBV15 to TRBJ1-4, with a possible D match to TRBD1 (5 bases). The V and J ends lost 6 bases and 7 bases respectively, with 15 bases between them. CDR1 is LNHNV and CDR2 is YYDKDF in the germline V gene (reference sequence). The CDR3 is 14 residues long. Here the CDR3 DNA reads TGTGCCACCAGTCTCGGGGGATACAGTGAAAAACTGTTTTTT. It encodes CATSLGGYSEKLFF.

At least ten counts were recorded for this clonotype. CDR3 in DNA: TGTGCCAGCACCCGAAGCGGGGGGGCCCTCAATGAGCAGTTCTTC. This gives the protein CASTRSGGALNEQFF. This chain links TRBV3-1 with TRBJ2-1; 10 nucleotides agree with TRBD2. The CDR3 extends over 15 amino acids. Germline V gives CDR1 LGHDT, CDR2 YNNKEL (reference sequence). V gave up 7 bases and J gave up 6 bases; unmatched junction bases: 9.